These 25 T cell receptor beta chains originate from one sample sequenced in a study of T cells in Graves' hyperthyroidism and ophthalmopathy. Authors of the study amplified TCR beta CDR3 regions from RNA transcripts. In the first-round RT-PCR of the TCR CDR3, the HTBI primer set was used. TCRdb used MiXCR to reprocess the multiplex PCR reads, holding one entry per CDR3 protein. The data hold about 350,000 distinct CDR3 sequences, with about 18% observed a single time. Material: blood. These receptors came from a woman aged 30 to 39 with Graves' hyperthyroidism that later progressed to Graves' ophthalmopathy.

This clonotype was counted many times. V is TRBV27 and J is TRBJ2-5; D not resolved. V was shortened by 5 bases and J by 0 bases, with 13 bases between the two germline ends. The CDR3 consists of 15 residues. CDR1 and CDR2 from the germline V gene are MNHEY and SMNVEV (reference sequence). For the CDR3, the DNA is TGTGCCAGCAGTACTGCACACCCGTACCAAGAGACCCAGTACTTC. Its translation: CASSTAHPYQETQYF.

This clonotype was seen more than once but under ten times. The chain joins TRBV6-1 to TRBJ1-2, with D perhaps matching TRBD1 (5 bases). CDR3 size: 12 residues. Trimming cost V 11 bases and J 5 bases, with 15 bases left between them. The V gene's germline CDR1 is MNHNS and CDR2 SASEGT. The CDR3 reads CAYRAGLYGYTF. As DNA, the CDR3 is TGTGCCTACCGGGCAGGGCTGTATGGCTACACCTTC.

This clonotype has just one count. CDR3 nucleotide sequence: TGTGCCAGCAGCCTCCGCGGAGTGGACTACAATGAGCAGTTCTTC. Amino acid sequence: CASSLRGVDYNEQFF. The chain joins TRBV11-2 to TRBJ2-1; D is unresolved. CDR1 and CDR2 (germline): SGHAT, FQNNGV. The V end was cut by 5 bases, the J end by 3 bases, with 14 bases between. The CDR3 is made up of 15 amino acids.

The chain joins TRBV19 to TRBJ1-2, with 9 bases lining up with TRBD1. Trimming removed 8 bases from V and 2 bases from J; junction bases left unmatched: 12. Germline CDR1 LNHDA, CDR2 SQIVND (reference sequence). This CDR3 contains 16 residues. The CDR3 bases are TGTGCCAGTTCAAGTGTCACAGGGGGCCCCAACTATGGCTACACCTTC. This encodes CASSSVTGGPNYGYTF.

Regarding this clonotype: A read error may be the cause here, since a much bigger clone is one base away. The chain couples TRBV2 to TRBJ1-6, with TRBD1 as a possible D gene (5 bases). Trimming cost V 8 bases and J 3 bases, with 17 bases left between them. Germline V gene sequence: CDR1 SNHLY, CDR2 FYNNEI. This CDR3 is 16 amino acids long. Here the CDR3 DNA reads TGTGCCAGCTTCTCCCTTGGGGCAGACTATAATTCACCCCTCCACTTT. Protein: CASFSLGADYNSPLHF.

This clonotype was detected many times. The chain employs TRBV12-3 or TRBV12-4 and TRBJ2-7; the D gene is possibly TRBD2 (5 bases). This CDR3 is 14 amino acids long. The V and J ends lost 4 bases and 4 bases respectively, with 14 bases between them. Written as DNA, the CDR3 is TGTGCCAGCAGTTCGATGGTGACGGGATACGAGCAGTACTTC. It specifies CASSSMVTGYEQYF.

The table lists this clonotype with many counts. The rearrangement joins TRBV12-3 or TRBV12-4 to TRBJ2-7; 7 positions match TRBD1. The CDR3 is 13 residues long. J lost 9 bases, V lost 5 bases, and 10 bases had no gene match. The CDR3 here is CASSPGTATRQYF. CDR3 bases: TGTGCCAGCAGTCCCGGGACAGCTACGAGGCAGTACTTC.

This clonotype came up many times. The chain joins TRBV7-8 to TRBJ2-1; 10 nucleotides match TRBD2. V lost 6 bases, J lost 10 bases, and 24 bases stayed unmatched. The CDR3 sequence is 19 residues long. The germline V gene has CDR1 SGHVS and CDR2 FQNEAQ. The CDR3 sequence: CASRFLGLAGAPIVGEQFF. The CDR3 DNA follows: TGTGCCAGCAGATTCTTGGGGCTAGCGGGGGCCCCTATCGTCGGAGAGCAGTTCTTC.

This clonotype was counted ten times or more. This sequence joins TRBV3-1 and TRBJ2-3; TRBD2 matches 12 bases. CDR3 length equals 17 residues. From germline, CDR1 is LGHDT and CDR2 YNNKEL (reference sequence). Unmatched junction bases numbered 6, after V lost 2 bases and J lost 3 bases. The CDR3 nucleotides read TGTGCCAGCAGCCAACTAGCGGGGGGGCTCGGAACAGATACGCAGTATTTT. Amino acids: CASSQLAGGLGTDTQYF.

V is TRBV5-1 and J is TRBJ2-3; 10 positions match TRBD2. V dropped 4 bases and J dropped 6; count of bases not matched to a gene: 11. CDR1 and CDR2 from the germline V gene are SGHRS and YFSETQ. The CDR3 consists of 16 residues. The CDR3 spells CASSSSVAGGVDTQYF. CDR3 in DNA: TGCGCCAGCAGCAGCTCAGTAGCGGGGGGAGTGGATACGCAGTATTTT.

The V gene is TRBV18, the J gene TRBJ2-7; 11 bases line up with TRBD1. CDR1 KGHSH and CDR2 LQKENI come from the germline V gene. The trim removed 6 bases at V and 7 bases at J, leaving 8 bases unmatched. The CDR3 extends over 14 amino acids. CDR3 sequence (DNA): TGTGCCAGCTCGAATGGACAGGGGGCGCGTGAGCAGTACTTC. Amino acid sequence: CASSNGQGAREQYF.

Many counts were recorded for this clonotype. CDR3 DNA: TGTGCCAGCAGGGACAGGTCCCGTAATCAGCCCCAGCATTTT. The encoded protein is CASRDRSRNQPQHF. The rearrangement joins TRBV2 to TRBJ1-5; 7 bases map to TRBD1. Germline V gene lookup returns CDR1 SNHLY and CDR2 FYNNEI. The CDR3 length is 14 residues. J lost 4 bases, V lost 6 bases, and 6 bases had no gene match.

The chain carries TRBV5-1 and TRBJ2-1; TRBD2 agrees at 8 bases. Germline V CDR1 and CDR2: SGHRS, YFSETQ. After removal of 7 bases from V and 5 bases from J, the junction contained 11 bases not matched to a gene. This CDR3 is built from 15 residues. In DNA form, the CDR3 reads TGCGCCAGCGGAATTGCGGGGGGCCAAAACAATGAGCAGTTCTTC. Its translation: CASGIAGGQNNEQFF. Drawing the rest from reference TRBV5-1 and TRBJ2-1, the complete variable domain is KAGVTQTPRYLIKTRGQQVTLSCSPISGHRSVSWYQQTPGQGLQFLFEYFSETQRNKGNFPGRFSGRQFSNSRSEMNVSTLELGDSALYLCASGIAGGQNNEQFFGPGTRLTVL.

This clonotype was picked up a small number of times. This rearrangement joins TRBV30 to TRBJ2-1, with 8 bases that match TRBD1. The J segment lost 5 bases and the V segment lost 0 bases, leaving 6 bases of the junction unmatched. The length of the CDR3 is 15 residues. CDR1 GTSNPN and CDR2 SVGIG come from the germline V gene (reference sequence). In nucleotides, the CDR3 is TGTGCCTGGAGTGTAGGACAGGGAAACGACAATGAGCAGTTCTTC. This gives the protein CAWSVGQGNDNEQFF.

This clonotype appeared many times. This chain connects TRBV5-1 to TRBJ2-1; 7 bases align to TRBD1. Germline V lookup: CDR1 SGHRS, CDR2 YFSETQ. The J segment lost 4 bases and the V segment lost 3 bases, leaving 4 bases of the junction unmatched. The CDR3 is made up of 14 amino acids. The CDR3 bases are TGCGCCAGCAGCTCTGGGACAGAATACAATGAGCAGTTCTTC. Translation gives CASSSGTEYNEQFF.

This clonotype was recorded at least ten times. CDR3 bases: TGTGCCATCAGAGGAACAGGGAAAAAGTCCTACGAGCAGTACTTC. This gives the protein CAIRGTGKKSYEQYF. V and J are TRBV10-3 and TRBJ2-7, with D tentatively TRBD1 (6 bases). This CDR3 spans 15 amino acids. The germline gives CDR1 ENHRY, CDR2 SYGVKD. Deletions cut 6 bases from V and 1 base from J, with 16 bases between.

Only a few counts were recorded for this clonotype. The V call is TRBV29-1, the J call TRBJ2-1; a possible D gene is TRBD1 (5 bases). V lost 4 bases to trimming and J lost 9 bases, with 13 bases between them. Germline CDR1 is SQVTM and CDR2 is ANQGSEA. CDR3 size: 12 residues. The CDR3 region has the DNA TGCAGCGTTGCCACCCAGGGTGGTGAGCAGTTCTTC. Translated, it gives CSVATQGGEQFF.

This clonotype was found many times. This sequence joins TRBV28 and TRBJ1-6; no clear D. V lost 4 bases and J lost 0, with 4 bases in between. The germline V gene encodes CDR1 MDHEN and CDR2 SYDVKM. This CDR3 spans 14 amino acids. CDR3 sequence: CASSSSSYNSPLHF. The CDR3 DNA sequence: TGTGCCAGCAGTTCCAGCTCCTATAATTCACCCCTCCACTTT.

About this clonotype itself: One end of the junction varies from germline; a read error may be responsible. The chain uses TRBV19 and TRBJ1-1; D unclear. This CDR3 is 15 amino acids long. Germline CDR1 reads LNHDA; CDR2 reads SQIVND (reference sequence). The CDR3 DNA is TGTGCTAGTACCAAACGGACGGGAATCCGCACTGAAGCTTTCTTT. It is translated as CASTKRTGIRTEAFF.

This chain links TRBV6-1 with TRBJ2-1; 14 bases agree with TRBD2. The CDR3 consists of 18 residues. Germline values: CDR1 MNHNS, CDR2 SASEGT. The ends lost 0 bases at V and 4 bases at J; junction bases unmatched: 5. The CDR3: CASSEASGLAGEYNEQFF. In DNA form, the CDR3 reads TGTGCCAGCAGTGAAGCTTCGGGACTAGCGGGGGAATACAATGAGCAGTTCTTC.

The chain combines TRBV7-9 with TRBJ1-1; no firm D call. The V gene's germline CDR1 is SEHNR and CDR2 FQNEAQ (reference sequence). The CDR3 has 14 residues. V was shortened by 5 bases and J by 2 bases, with 12 bases between the two germline ends. CDR3: CASSPTPANTEAFF. CDR3 nucleotide sequence: TGTGCCAGCAGCCCGACCCCCGCAAACACTGAAGCTTTCTTT.

The V and J genes are TRBV5-6 and TRBJ1-6, with D unresolved. Germline V gene data show CDR1 as SGHDT and CDR2 as YYEEEE. The V end lost 1 base, the J end lost 1 base, and 12 bases lay between the germline ends. The CDR3 contains 17 residues. This CDR3 reads CASSLLLGGSYNSPLHF. DNA of the CDR3: TGTGCCAGCAGCTTGTTGTTGGGTGGATCCTATAATTCACCCCTCCACTTT.

This clonotype was found a few times. V usage is TRBV6-2 or TRBV6-3 and J usage is TRBJ2-7; 7 bases fit TRBD1. This CDR3 has 15 residues. V trimming: 5 bases; J trimming: 2 bases; junction bases outside the gene matches: 9. Germline V gene data show CDR1 as MNHEY and CDR2 as SVGEGT. Here the CDR3 DNA reads TGTGCCAGCAGTGGGTCTTACAGGGGCCCCTACGAGCAGTACTTC. Protein sequence: CASSGSYRGPYEQYF.

Many counts were recorded for this clonotype. V gene TRBV12-3 or TRBV12-4 combines with J gene TRBJ2-7, with no clear D. This CDR3 region has 13 residues. Trimming cost V 0 bases and J 3 bases, with 6 bases left between them. CDR3 sequence: CASSLAVGYEQYF. In nucleotides, the CDR3 is TGTGCCAGCAGTTTAGCGGTCGGCTACGAGCAGTACTTC.

This sequence joins TRBV27 and TRBJ2-3; 10 positions match TRBD2. The CDR3 contains 16 residues. Germline V lookup: CDR1 MNHEY, CDR2 SMNVEV (reference sequence). Trimming removed 4 bases from V and 2 bases from J; junction bases left unmatched: 6. The CDR3 region is CASSSRTSGYTDTQYF. Here the CDR3 DNA reads TGTGCCAGCAGTTCACGGACTAGCGGCTACACAGATACGCAGTATTTT.